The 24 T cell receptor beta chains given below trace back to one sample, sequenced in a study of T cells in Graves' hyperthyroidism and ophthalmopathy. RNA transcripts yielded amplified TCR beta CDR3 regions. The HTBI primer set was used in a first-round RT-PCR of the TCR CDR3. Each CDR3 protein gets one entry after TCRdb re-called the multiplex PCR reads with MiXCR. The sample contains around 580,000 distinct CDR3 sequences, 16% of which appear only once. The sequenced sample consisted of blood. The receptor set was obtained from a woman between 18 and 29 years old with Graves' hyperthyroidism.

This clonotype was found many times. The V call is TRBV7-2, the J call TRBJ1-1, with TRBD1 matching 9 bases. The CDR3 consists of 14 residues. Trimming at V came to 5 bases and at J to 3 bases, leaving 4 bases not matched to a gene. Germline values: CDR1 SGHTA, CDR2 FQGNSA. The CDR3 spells CASSADRGHTEAFF. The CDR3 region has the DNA TGTGCCAGCAGCGCGGACAGGGGACACACTGAAGCTTTCTTT.

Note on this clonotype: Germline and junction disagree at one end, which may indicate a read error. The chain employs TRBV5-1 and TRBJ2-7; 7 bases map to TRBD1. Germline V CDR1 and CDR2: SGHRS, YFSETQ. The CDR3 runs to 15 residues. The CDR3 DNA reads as TGTGCCAGCAGCCCCCCGAGACAGGGAATTGACGAGCAGTACTTC. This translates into CASSPPRQGIDEQYF.

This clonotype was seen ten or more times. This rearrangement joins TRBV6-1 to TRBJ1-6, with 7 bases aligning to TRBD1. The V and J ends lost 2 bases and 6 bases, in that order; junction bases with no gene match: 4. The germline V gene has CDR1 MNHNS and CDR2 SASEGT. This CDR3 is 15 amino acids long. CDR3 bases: TGTGCCAGCAGTGAAATGACAGGGATTAATTCACCCCTCCACTTT. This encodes CASSEMTGINSPLHF.

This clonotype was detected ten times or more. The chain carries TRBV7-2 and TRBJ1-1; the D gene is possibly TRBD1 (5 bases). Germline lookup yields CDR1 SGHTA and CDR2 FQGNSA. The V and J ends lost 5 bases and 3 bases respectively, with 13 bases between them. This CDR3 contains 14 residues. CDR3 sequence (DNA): TGTGCCAGCAGCCCTCCAGGGCGATACACTGAAGCTTTCTTT. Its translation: CASSPPGRYTEAFF.

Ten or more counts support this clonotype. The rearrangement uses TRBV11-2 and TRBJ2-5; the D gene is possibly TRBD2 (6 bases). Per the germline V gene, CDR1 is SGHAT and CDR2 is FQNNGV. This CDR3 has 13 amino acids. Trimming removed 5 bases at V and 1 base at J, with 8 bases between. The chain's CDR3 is CASSRGTQETQYF. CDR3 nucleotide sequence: TGTGCCAGCAGCCGCGGGACCCAAGAGACCCAGTACTTC.

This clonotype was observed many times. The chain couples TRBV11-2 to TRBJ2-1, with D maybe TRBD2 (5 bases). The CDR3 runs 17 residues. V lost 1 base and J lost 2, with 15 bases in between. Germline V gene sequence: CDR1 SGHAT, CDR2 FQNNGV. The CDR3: CASSLVLSSPTYNEQFF. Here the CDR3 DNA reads TGTGCCAGCAGCTTAGTGTTGTCTAGCCCCACCTACAATGAGCAGTTCTTC.

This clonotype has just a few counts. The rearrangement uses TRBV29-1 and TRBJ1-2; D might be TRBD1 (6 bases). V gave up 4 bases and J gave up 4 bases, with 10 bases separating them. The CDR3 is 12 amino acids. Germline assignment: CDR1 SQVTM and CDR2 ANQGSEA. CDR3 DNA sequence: TGCAGCGTTGGAGGGGGGATCTATGGCTACACCTTC. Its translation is CSVGGGIYGYTF.

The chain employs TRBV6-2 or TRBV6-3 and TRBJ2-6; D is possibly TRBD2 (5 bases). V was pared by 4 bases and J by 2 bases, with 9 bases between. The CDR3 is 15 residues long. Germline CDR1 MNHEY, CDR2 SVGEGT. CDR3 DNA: TGTGCCAGCAGTTTACGAGGGACTGGGGCCAACGTCCTGACTTTC. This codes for CASSLRGTGANVLTF.

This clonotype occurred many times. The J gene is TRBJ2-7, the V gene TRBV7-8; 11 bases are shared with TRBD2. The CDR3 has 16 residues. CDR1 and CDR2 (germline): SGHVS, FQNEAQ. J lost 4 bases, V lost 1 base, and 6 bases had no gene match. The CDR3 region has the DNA TGTGCCAGCAGCTTAGGGGTAGCGGGAGGGCCTTACGAGCAGTACTTC. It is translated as CASSLGVAGGPYEQYF. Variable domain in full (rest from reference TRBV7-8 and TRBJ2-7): GAGVSQSPRYKVAKRGQDVALRCDPISGHVSLFWYQQALGQGPEFLTYFQNEAQLDKSGLPSDRFFAERPEGSVSTLKIQRTQQEDSAVYLCASSLGVAGGPYEQYFGPGTRLTVT.

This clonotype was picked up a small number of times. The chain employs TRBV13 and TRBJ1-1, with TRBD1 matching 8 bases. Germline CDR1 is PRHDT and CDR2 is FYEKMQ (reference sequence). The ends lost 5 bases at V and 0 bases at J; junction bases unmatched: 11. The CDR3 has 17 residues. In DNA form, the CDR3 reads TGTGCCAGCAGCCCGCGACAGGGGCTGGGGATGAACACTGAAGCTTTCTTT. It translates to CASSPRQGLGMNTEAFF.

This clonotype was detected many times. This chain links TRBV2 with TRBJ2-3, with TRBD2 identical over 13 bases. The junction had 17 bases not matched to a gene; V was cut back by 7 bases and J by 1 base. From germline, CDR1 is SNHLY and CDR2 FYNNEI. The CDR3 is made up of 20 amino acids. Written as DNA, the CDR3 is TGTGCCAGCAATCCGAGTCCCGGACTAGCGGGAGCGGTTGGCACAGATACGCAGTATTTT. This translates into CASNPSPGLAGAVGTDTQYF.

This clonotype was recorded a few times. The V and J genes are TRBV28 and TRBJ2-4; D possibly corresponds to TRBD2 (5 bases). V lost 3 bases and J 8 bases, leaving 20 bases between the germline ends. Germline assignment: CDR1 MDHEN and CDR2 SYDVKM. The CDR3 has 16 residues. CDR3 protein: CASSLWNLRRADIQYF. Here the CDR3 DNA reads TGTGCCAGCAGTTTGTGGAACCTCAGGCGGGCTGACATTCAGTACTTC.

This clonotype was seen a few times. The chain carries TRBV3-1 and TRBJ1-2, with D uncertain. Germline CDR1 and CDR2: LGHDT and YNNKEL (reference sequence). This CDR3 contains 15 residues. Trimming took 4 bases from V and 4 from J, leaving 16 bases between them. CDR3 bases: TGTGCCAGCAGCCTCGGGGTCTCAACAGCCTATGGCTACACCTTC. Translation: CASSLGVSTAYGYTF.

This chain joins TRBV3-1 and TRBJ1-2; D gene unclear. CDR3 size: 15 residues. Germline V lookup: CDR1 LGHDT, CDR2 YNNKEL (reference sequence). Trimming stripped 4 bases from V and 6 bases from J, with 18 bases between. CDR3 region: CASSLRMGIYDGYTF. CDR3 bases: TGTGCCAGCAGCCTTAGGATGGGGATTTATGATGGCTACACCTTC. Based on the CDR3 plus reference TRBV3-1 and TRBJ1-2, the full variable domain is DTAVSQTPKYLVTQMGNDKSIKCEQNLGHDTMYWYKQDSKKFLKIMFSYNNKELIINETVPNRFSPKSPDKAHLNLHINSLELGDSAVYFCASSLRMGIYDGYTFGSGTRLTVV.

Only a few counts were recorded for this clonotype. The CDR3 nucleotides read TGTGCCAGCAGTTACTCAGCAGGGCTCCCCTACGAGCAGTACTTC. This gives the protein CASSYSAGLPYEQYF. V is TRBV6-5 and J is TRBJ2-7; tentatively, D is TRBD1 (5 bases). Trimming took 0 bases from V and 2 from J, leaving 11 bases between them. Germline CDR1 MNHEY, CDR2 SVGAGI. The CDR3 sequence is 15 residues long.

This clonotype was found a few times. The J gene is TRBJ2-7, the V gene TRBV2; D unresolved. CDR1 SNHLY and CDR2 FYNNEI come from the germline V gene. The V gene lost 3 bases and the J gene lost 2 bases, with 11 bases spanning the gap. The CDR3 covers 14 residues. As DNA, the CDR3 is TGTGCCAGCAGTGACTTAGGGCTCCCCTACGAGCAGTACTTC. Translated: CASSDLGLPYEQYF. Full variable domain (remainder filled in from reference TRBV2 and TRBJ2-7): EPEVTQTPSHQVTQMGQEVILRCVPISNHLYFYWYRQILGQKVEFLVSFYNNEISEKSEIFDDQFSVERPDGSNFTLKIRSTKLEDSAMYFCASSDLGLPYEQYFGPGTRLTVT.

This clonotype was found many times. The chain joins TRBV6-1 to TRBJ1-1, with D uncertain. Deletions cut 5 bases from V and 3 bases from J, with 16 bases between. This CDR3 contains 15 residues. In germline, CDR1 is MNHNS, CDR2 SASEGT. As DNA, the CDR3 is TGTGCCAGCAGTATCTTAACAGCCCTGGACACTGAAGCTTTCTTT. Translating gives CASSILTALDTEAFF.

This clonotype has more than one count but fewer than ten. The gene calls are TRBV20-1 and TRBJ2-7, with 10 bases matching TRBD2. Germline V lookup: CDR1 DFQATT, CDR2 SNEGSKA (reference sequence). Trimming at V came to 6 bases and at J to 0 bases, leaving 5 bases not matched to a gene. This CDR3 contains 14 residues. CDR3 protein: CSATSGTNSYEQYF. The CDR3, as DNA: TGCAGTGCCACTAGCGGGACAAACTCCTACGAGCAGTACTTC.

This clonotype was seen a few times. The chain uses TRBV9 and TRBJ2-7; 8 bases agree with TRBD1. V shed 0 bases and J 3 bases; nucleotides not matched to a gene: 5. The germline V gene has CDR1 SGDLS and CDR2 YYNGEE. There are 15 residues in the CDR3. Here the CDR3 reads CASSVGPGQVYEQYF. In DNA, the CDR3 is TGTGCCAGCAGCGTAGGCCCGGGACAGGTCTACGAGCAGTACTTC.

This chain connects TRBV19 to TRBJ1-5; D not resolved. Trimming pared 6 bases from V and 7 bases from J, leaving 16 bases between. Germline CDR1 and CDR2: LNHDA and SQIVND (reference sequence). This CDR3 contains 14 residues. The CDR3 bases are TGTGCCAGTAGCGTGCACCCAAGAAAACAGCCCCAGCATTTT. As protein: CASSVHPRKQPQHF.

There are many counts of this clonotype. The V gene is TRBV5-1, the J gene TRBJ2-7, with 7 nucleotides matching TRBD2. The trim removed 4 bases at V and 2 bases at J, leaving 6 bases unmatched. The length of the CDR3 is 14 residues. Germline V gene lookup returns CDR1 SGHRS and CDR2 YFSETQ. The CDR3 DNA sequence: TGCGCCAGCAGCCCGACTAGCAGCACCTACGAGCAGTACTTC. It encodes CASSPTSSTYEQYF.

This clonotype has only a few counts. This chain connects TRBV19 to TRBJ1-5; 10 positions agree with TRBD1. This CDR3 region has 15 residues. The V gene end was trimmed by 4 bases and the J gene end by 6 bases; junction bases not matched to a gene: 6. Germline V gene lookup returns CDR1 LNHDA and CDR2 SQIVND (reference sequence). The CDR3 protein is CASSTGTGVSQPQHF. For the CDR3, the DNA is TGTGCCAGTAGTACCGGGACAGGGGTGAGTCAGCCCCAGCATTTT.

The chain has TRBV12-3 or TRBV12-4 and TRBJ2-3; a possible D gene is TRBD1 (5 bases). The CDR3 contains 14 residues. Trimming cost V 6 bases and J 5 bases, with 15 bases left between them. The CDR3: CASRSTDFEDTQYF. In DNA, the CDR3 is TGTGCCAGCAGGTCGACAGATTTTGAAGATACGCAGTATTTT.

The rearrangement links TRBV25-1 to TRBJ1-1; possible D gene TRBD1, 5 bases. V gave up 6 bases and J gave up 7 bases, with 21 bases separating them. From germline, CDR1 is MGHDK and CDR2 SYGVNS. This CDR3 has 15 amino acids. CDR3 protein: CASSPAARGWNEAFF. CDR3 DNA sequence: TGTGCCAGCAGCCCCGCAGCTAGGGGATGGAATGAAGCTTTCTTT.